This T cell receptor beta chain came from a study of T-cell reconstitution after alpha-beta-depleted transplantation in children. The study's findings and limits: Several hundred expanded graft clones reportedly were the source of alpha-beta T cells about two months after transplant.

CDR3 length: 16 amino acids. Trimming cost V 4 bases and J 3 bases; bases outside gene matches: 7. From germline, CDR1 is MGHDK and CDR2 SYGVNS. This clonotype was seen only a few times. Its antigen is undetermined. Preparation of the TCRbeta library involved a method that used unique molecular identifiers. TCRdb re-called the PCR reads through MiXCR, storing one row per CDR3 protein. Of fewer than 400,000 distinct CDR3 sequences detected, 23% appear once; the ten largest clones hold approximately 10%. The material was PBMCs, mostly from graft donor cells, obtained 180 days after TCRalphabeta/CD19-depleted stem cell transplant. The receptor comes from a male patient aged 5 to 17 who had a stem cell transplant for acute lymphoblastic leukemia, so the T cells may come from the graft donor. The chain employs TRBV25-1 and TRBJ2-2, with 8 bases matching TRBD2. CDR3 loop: CASSGRLASYTGELFF. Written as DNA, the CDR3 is TGTGCCAGCAGTGGGAGACTAGCGTCTTACACCGGGGAGCTGTTTTTT.